The 18 T cell receptor beta chains listed next were all sequenced from one sample in a study of T cells in Graves' hyperthyroidism and ophthalmopathy. Researchers amplified the TCR beta CDR3 regions from RNA transcripts. HTBI primers drove first-round RT-PCR of the TCR CDR3. Each CDR3 protein gets one entry after TCRdb re-called the multiplex PCR reads with MiXCR. The table records around 480,000 distinct CDR3 sequences, 14% of them present only once. The sequenced sample was blood. Receptor source: a woman younger than 30 with Graves' hyperthyroidism.

This clonotype was seen at least ten times. CDR3 residues: CASSFDRGNTEAFF. In nucleotides, the CDR3 is TGTGCCAGCAGTTTCGACAGGGGGAACACTGAAGCTTTCTTT. The V call is TRBV12-3 or TRBV12-4, the J call TRBJ1-1; 8 bases are shared with TRBD1. With 3 bases clipped from V and 1 base from J, the junction kept 1 base outside the gene matches. The CDR3 length is 14 residues.

The chain joins TRBV7-9 to TRBJ2-1; 14 bases align to TRBD2. Trimming took 7 bases from V and 10 from J; bases not matched to a gene: 9. Germline CDR1 SEHNR, CDR2 FQNEAQ (reference sequence). This CDR3 is 15 amino acids long. CDR3 loop: CASTQGLAGVEEQFF. CDR3 DNA sequence: TGTGCCAGCACCCAGGGACTAGCGGGAGTGGAAGAGCAGTTCTTC. Combining the CDR3 with reference TRBV7-9 and TRBJ2-1 gives the whole variable domain DTGVSQNPRHKITKRGQNVTFRCDPISEHNRLYWYRQTLGQGPEFLTYFQNEAQLEKSRLLSDRFSAERPKGSFSTLEIQRTEQGDSAMYLCASTQGLAGVEEQFFGPGTRLTVL.

This clonotype was detected many times. The rearrangement joins TRBV29-1 to TRBJ1-1; D remains ambiguous. Germline CDR1 and CDR2: SQVTM and ANQGSEA. Trimming shortened V by 4 bases and J by 6 bases, and 12 bases separated the two germline ends. This CDR3 has 12 residues. The CDR3 bases are TGCAGCGTTGGGTTTGTGGGAGCTGAAGCTTTCTTT. It specifies CSVGFVGAEAFF.

The chain recombines TRBV3-1 with TRBJ2-1; 9 nucleotides align to TRBD2. Trimming cost V 5 bases and J 7 bases; bases outside gene matches: 6. CDR3 size: 14 residues. In germline, CDR1 is LGHDT, CDR2 YNNKEL (reference sequence). The CDR3 coding sequence is TGTGCCAGCAGCTTTAGCGGGAGTACTAATGAGCAGTTCTTC. Its translation is CASSFSGSTNEQFF.

This clonotype was detected ten times or more. The chain is built from TRBV29-1 and TRBJ2-1; D remains unclear. Germline V lookup: CDR1 SQVTM, CDR2 ANQGSEA. V was trimmed by 7 bases and J by 4 bases, leaving 11 bases between them. CDR3 length: 12 residues. The DNA for the CDR3 is TGCAGCGGTGCAGGCCAATACAATGAGCAGTTCTTC. Translation: CSGAGQYNEQFF.

V is TRBV10-3 and J is TRBJ2-1; TRBD2 aligns across 10 bases. Germline CDR1 is ENHRY and CDR2 is SYGVKD. This CDR3 comprises 16 residues. With V trimmed by 11 bases and J by 0 bases, 10 bases remained unmatched. The CDR3 protein is CAAAGLAESSYNEQFF. In DNA form, the CDR3 reads TGTGCCGCCGCCGGACTAGCGGAAAGCTCCTACAATGAGCAGTTCTTC.

For this clonotype: A much more abundant neighbour one base away suggests this may be a read error. The gene calls are TRBV19 and TRBJ2-3, with 11 bases fitting TRBD2. This CDR3 spans 17 amino acids. V shed 6 bases and J 2 bases; nucleotides not matched to a gene: 10. The germline CDR1 and CDR2 sequences are LNHDA and SQIVND (reference sequence). The CDR3 DNA sequence: TGTGCCAGTAGCCGGGGACTAGCGGAACGTCTCACAGATACGCAGTATTTT. Encoded protein: CASSRGLAERLTDTQYF.

Many counts were recorded for this clonotype. The chain employs TRBV6-1 and TRBJ2-2; a possible D gene is TRBD2 (7 bases). V was cut by 8 bases and J by 5 bases, with 15 bases left in between. CDR1 is MNHNS, CDR2 SASEGT, per germline. This CDR3 has 14 amino acids. The CDR3 sequence: CASLGRGGTGELFF. The CDR3 bases are TGTGCCAGCCTGGGGAGGGGGGGAACCGGGGAGCTGTTTTTT.

This clonotype was seen many times. DNA of the CDR3: TGTGCCAGCAGTTCCGAGGAGGGGCTCTCTGGAAACACCATATATTTT. Its protein product is CASSSEEGLSGNTIYF. V is TRBV6-5 and J is TRBJ1-3, with D possibly being TRBD1 (5 bases). Germline values: CDR1 MNHEY, CDR2 SVGAGI. The V gene lost 4 bases and the J gene lost 0 bases, with 13 bases spanning the gap. There are 16 residues in the CDR3.

This sequence joins TRBV7-2 and TRBJ1-2, with D unresolved. CDR3 length equals 14 residues. Germline V gene sequence: CDR1 SGHTA, CDR2 FQGNSA. The germline V and J ends were trimmed by 1 base and 5 bases, with 11 bases remaining between them. The CDR3 bases are TGTGCCAGCAGCTTAGGATCTCCCCCTTATGGCTACACCTTC. This codes for CASSLGSPPYGYTF.

J is TRBJ2-1 and V is TRBV18; tentative D call: TRBD1 (6 bases). This CDR3 is 15 amino acids long. The V gene's germline CDR1 is KGHSH and CDR2 LQKENI. V dropped 2 bases and J dropped 0 bases, with 8 bases sitting between them. As DNA, the CDR3 is TGTGCCAGCTCACCAGGGGGCCTCTCCTACAATGAGCAGTTCTTC. Protein product: CASSPGGLSYNEQFF.

The chain is built from TRBV19 and TRBJ1-5; D is possibly TRBD1 (5 bases). The V gene's germline CDR1 is LNHDA and CDR2 SQIVND (reference sequence). The V end lost 10 bases, the J end lost 2 bases, and 18 bases lay between the germline ends. This CDR3 spans 15 amino acids. The CDR3 DNA sequence: TGTGCCATAGAAGGGGTGCCGGGGGGCAATCAGCCCCAGCATTTT. Translation gives CAIEGVPGGNQPQHF.

The rearrangement links TRBV20-1 to TRBJ2-5; no reliable D call. This CDR3 has 12 residues. With 2 bases removed from V and 0 bases from J, the gap between germline ends came to 4 bases. Germline-derived CDR1 and CDR2 are DFQATT and SNEGSKA (reference sequence). DNA of the CDR3: TGCAGTGCTAGAAGGTACCAAGAGACCCAGTACTTC. Its translation: CSARRYQETQYF.

The rearrangement uses TRBV5-1 and TRBJ1-2; D gene uncertain. With 6 bases removed from V and 4 bases from J, the gap between germline ends came to 16 bases. Germline V gene lookup returns CDR1 SGHRS and CDR2 YFSETQ. The CDR3 is 14 residues long. In DNA, the CDR3 is TGCGCCAGCAACCCCGTTGGAGGGCCCTATGGCTACACCTTC. This encodes CASNPVGGPYGYTF.

This rearrangement joins TRBV20-1 to TRBJ2-1, with D uncertain. In germline, CDR1 is DFQATT, CDR2 SNEGSKA (reference sequence). The CDR3 extends over 12 amino acids. V dropped 5 bases and J dropped 6 bases, with 11 bases sitting between them. This CDR3 is CSAHPRGNEQFF. Written as DNA, the CDR3 is TGCAGTGCTCACCCCCGCGGCAATGAGCAGTTCTTC.

This chain uses TRBV5-1 with TRBJ2-1, with 11 bases matching TRBD2. Losses at the gene ends were 1 base for V and 8 bases for J; bases not matched to a gene: 11. Germline values: CDR1 SGHRS, CDR2 YFSETQ. This CDR3 spans 17 amino acids. CDR3 in amino acids: CASSLILTSGSFHEQFF. CDR3 DNA: TGCGCCAGCAGCTTGATACTAACTAGCGGGAGTTTCCATGAGCAGTTCTTC. Looking up the rest from reference TRBV5-1 and TRBJ2-1 gives the full variable domain: KAGVTQTPRYLIKTRGQQVTLSCSPISGHRSVSWYQQTPGQGLQFLFEYFSETQRNKGNFPGRFSGRQFSNSRSEMNVSTLELGDSALYLCASSLILTSGSFHEQFFGPGTRLTVL.

Only a few counts were recorded for this clonotype. The chain is built from TRBV19 and TRBJ1-1; no definite D call. The germline V and J ends were trimmed by 1 base and 5 bases, with 8 bases remaining between them. Germline CDR1 reads LNHDA; CDR2 reads SQIVND (reference sequence). This CDR3 comprises 13 residues. CDR3 nucleotide sequence: TGTGCCAGTAGTATAGGGCGAGGGACTGAAGCTTTCTTT. Amino acid sequence: CASSIGRGTEAFF.

The gene calls are TRBV25-1 and TRBJ2-5; D is uncertain. The ends were cut back, 2 bases at V and 2 bases at J, with 9 bases in the middle. Germline V gives CDR1 MGHDK, CDR2 SYGVNS. This CDR3 is built from 14 residues. CDR3 coding DNA: TGTGCCAGCAGTGAACTGGGCAGGCAAGAGACCCAGTACTTC. Amino acids: CASSELGRQETQYF.